The following is a T cell receptor beta chain sequence with its context. Its specificity is unknown. V gave up 3 bases and J gave up 2 bases, with 29 bases separating them. This CDR3 has 21 amino acids. The germline CDR1 and CDR2 sequences are LNHNV and YYDKDF (reference sequence). Absence of ophthalmopathy progression within 18 months defined stable Graves' hyperthyroidism. Orbital computed tomography, thyroid ultrasound, serum thyroxine and TRAb, and clinical symptoms together informed the diagnoses. This sample stems from a study of T cells in Graves' hyperthyroidism and ophthalmopathy. Study-level findings and limits: With a median lead of 6.5 months before onset, the model predicted ophthalmopathy. Peripheral blood also featured most of the thyroid clonotypes expanded above 0.001.

The CDR3 regions of TCR beta were amplified from RNA transcripts. First-round RT-PCR of the TCR CDR3 relied on the HTBI primer set. One entry per CDR3 protein results from TCRdb running MiXCR on the multiplex PCR reads. Of some 800,000 distinct CDR3 sequences listed, 38% are singletons. Sample: blood. This TCR came from a man aged 18-30 years with Graves' hyperthyroidism. The V gene is TRBV15, the J gene TRBJ1-3; no firm D call. CDR3 amino acids: CATSSQDRTADLPGPGNTIYF. The CDR3, as DNA: TGTGCCACCAGCAGCCAAGATCGCACAGCGGATCTTCCAGGACCTGGAAACACCATATATTTT. The full variable domain, in which reference TRBV15 and TRBJ1-3 provide the parts outside the CDR3, is DAMVIQNPRYQVTQFGKPVTLSCSQTLNHNVMYWYQQKSSQAPKLLFHYYDKDFNNEADTPDNFQSRRPNTSFCFLDIRSPGLGDTAMYLCATSSQDRTADLPGPGNTIYFGEGSWLTVV.